A selection of T cell receptor beta chains follows, all from one sample in a study of vaccination and CD4 T cells after COVID-19. TCRdb reprocessed the PCR reads via MiXCR and lists one record per CDR3 protein. The sample lists around 4,800 distinct CDR3 sequences; roughly a fifth were seen once. Their recognized antigens are unknown. Sequencing used CD4+ T cells from blood, cultured in vitro. Receptors were obtained from a human donor who had recovered from COVID-19. Both conserved end residues are part of each CDR3. D genes are given only for firm matches. Size is omitted from some rows. Given values are once, few, many or a class for expanded clones.

v_call	clone_size	j_call	d_call	cdr3_nt	cdr3_aa
TRBV27	.	TRBJ2-3	.	TGTGCCAGCAGTTCGGGGCAGACTACAGATACGCAGTATTTT	CASSSGQTTDTQYF
TRBV20-1	medium-sized	TRBJ1-1	.	TGCAGTGCTAGAAAGGGGACACTGAACACTGAAGCTTTCTTT	CSARKGTLNTEAFF
TRBV20-1	.	TRBJ2-2	TRBD1	TGCAGTGCTCCACGGACAGGGGGAGTGACCGGGGAGCTGTTTTTT	CSAPRTGGVTGELFF
TRBV7-6	large	TRBJ2-1	.	TGTGCCAGCAGCTTAGATTGGAGTCCGTTTGGGGGCGCGGGGTACAATGAGCAGTTCTTC	CASSLDWSPFGGAGYNEQFF
TRBV2	.	TRBJ1-1	.	TGTGCCAGCAGTCCACGGGGAGTCCCGCTTTTACTCGGACGGACTGAAGCTTTCTTT	CASSPRGVPLLLGRTEAFF
TRBV3-1	.	TRBJ1-6	.	TGTGCCAGCAGCACTCACAGGGCTCCCCTCCACTTT	CASSTHRAPLHF
TRBV7-2	few	TRBJ2-3	TRBD2	TGTGCCAGCAGCTTAGTGGGCGGGGGAGCAGATACGCAGTATTTT	CASSLVGGGADTQYF
TRBV12-5	.	TRBJ1-5	TRBD1	TGTGCTAGTGGTTTGGGACAGGGGGCCGGCCAGCCCCAGCATTTT	CASGLGQGAGQPQHF
TRBV6-1	.	TRBJ2-7	.	TGTGCCAGCAGTGATGGGGCGTCGGGCTACGAGCAGTACTTC	CASSDGASGYEQYF
TRBV4-1	.	TRBJ1-3	.	TGCGCCAGCAGCCAAGGAGGGCAGGGTGCTGGAAACACCATATATTTT	CASSQGGQGAGNTIYF
TRBV12-3/TRBV12-4	.	TRBJ2-1	.	TGTGCCGGCAGTTTACTCCTAGCCCGGGCGGGGAATGAGCAGTTCTTC	CAGSLLLARAGNEQFF
TRBV7-9	.	TRBJ2-1	TRBD2	TGTGCCAGCAGCTTAGGGACTAGCGCCGTTAATGAGCAGTTCTTC	CASSLGTSAVNEQFF
TRBV12-3/TRBV12-4	.	TRBJ2-5	.	TGTGCCAGCAGTCTCCATGAGACCCAGTACTTC	CASSLHETQYF
TRBV19	.	TRBJ1-6	.	TGTGCCAGTAGCTTTAGACAGGATAATTCACCCCTCCACTTT	CASSFRQDNSPLHF
TRBV20-1	few	TRBJ1-5	.	TGCAGTGCTAGGGGGGGTGACAATCAGCCCCAGCATTTT	CSARGGDNQPQHF
TRBV27	.	TRBJ1-6	.	TGTGCCAGCAGGGGGATTCGGGGGGTACATTCACCCCTCCACTTT	CASRGIRGVHSPLHF
TRBV5-4	.	TRBJ2-2	.	TGTGCCAGCAGCTTGGACACCGGGGAGCTGTTTTTT	CASSLDTGELFF